These 20 T cell receptor beta chains share one sample of origin, sequenced in a study of human T cells and chemical hapten exposure. TCRdb re-called the RACE reads through MiXCR, storing one row per CDR3 protein. Of more than 250,000 distinct CDR3 sequences in the sample, about 9% were seen once. Time point given: pre-sensitization, week 0. Treatment described: therapeutic diphenylcyclopropenone sensitization with weekly scalp DPC. The specimen comprised whole blood, sampled in connection with sensitization to the hapten diphenylcyclopropenone (DPC). These receptors were taken from a middle-aged woman with alopecia areata. Some clones in this sample may be carry-over from other donors' samples.

In this sample, this clonotype turned up a few times. This chain joins TRBV7-2 and TRBJ2-2; D not certain. The CDR3 is made up of 14 amino acids. Per the germline V gene, CDR1 is SGHTA and CDR2 is FQGNSA. Trimming cost V 5 bases and J 0 bases, with 7 bases left between them. The CDR3: CASSKQTNTGELFF. The CDR3 bases are TGTGCCAGCAGCAAGCAGACGAACACCGGGGAGCTGTTTTTT.

This clonotype occurred a few times. The chain is built from TRBV9 and TRBJ2-5, with a weak D call TRBD1 (6 bases). CDR1 SGDLS and CDR2 YYNGEE come from the germline V gene. The CDR3 totals 16 residues. The ends were cut back, 4 bases at V and 2 bases at J, with 18 bases in the middle. The CDR3 coding sequence is TGTGCCAGCAGCACCGGACAGCCCTGGGGTCAAGAGACCCAGTACTTC. This gives the protein CASSTGQPWGQETQYF. Full variable domain (rest looked up from reference TRBV9 and TRBJ2-5): DSGVTQTPKHLITATGQRVTLRCSPRSGDLSVYWYQQSLDQGLQFLIQYYNGEERAKGNILERFSAQQFPDLHSELNLSSLELGDSALYFCASSTGQPWGQETQYFGPGTRLLVL.

The rearrangement uses TRBV27 and TRBJ1-2; D is unresolved. Per germline, CDR1 MNHEY and CDR2 SMNVEV (reference sequence). Trimming removed 5 bases at V and 4 bases at J, with 11 bases between. This CDR3 contains 13 residues. The CDR3: CASSPQSPYGYTF. Written as DNA, the CDR3 is TGTGCCAGCAGTCCCCAGAGTCCCTATGGCTACACCTTC.

Concerning this clonotype itself: The germline gene is not matched at one end of the junction; a read error may be the cause. The rearrangement links TRBV27 to TRBJ2-1; unclear D gene. Per the germline V gene, CDR1 is MNHEY and CDR2 is SMNVEV (reference sequence). The CDR3 loop spans 13 amino acids. CDR3 sequence reads: CASSPRQASSSLF. Here the CDR3 DNA reads TGTGCCAGCAGTCCCCGTCAAGCGTCCAGCTCACTCTTC.

In this sample, this clonotype turned up a few times. CDR3 sequence: CASSQVWGDLAEAFF. Written as DNA, the CDR3 is TGCGCCAGCAGCCAAGTCTGGGGGGATCTTGCTGAAGCTTTCTTT. The rearrangement links TRBV4-1 to TRBJ1-1; tentative D call: TRBD1 (5 bases). There are 15 residues in the CDR3. Trimming took 1 base from V and 6 from J, leaving 15 bases between them. Germline V gene data show CDR1 as MGHRA and CDR2 as YSYEKL.

The chain has TRBV9 and TRBJ2-3, with TRBD2 identical over 10 bases. The CDR3 length is 16 residues. Germline loops: CDR1 SGDLS, CDR2 YYNGEE. The V gene end was trimmed by 0 bases and the J gene end by 5 bases; junction bases not matched to a gene: 6. The CDR3: CASSVGSGRVGDTQYF. The CDR3 region has the DNA TGTGCCAGCAGCGTAGGCAGCGGGAGGGTCGGAGATACGCAGTATTTT.

The sample holds a few counts of this clonotype. The chain has TRBV9 and TRBJ2-3, with D possibly matching TRBD1 (5 bases). V lost 0 bases to trimming and J lost 0 bases, with 11 bases between them. This CDR3 comprises 16 residues. The germline V gene has CDR1 SGDLS and CDR2 YYNGEE. The CDR3 sequence is CASSVARQLSTDTQYF. CDR3 nucleotide sequence: TGTGCCAGCAGCGTAGCCAGACAGCTTAGCACAGATACGCAGTATTTT.

V and J are TRBV29-1 and TRBJ2-7; 11 bases map to TRBD2. CDR3 length: 14 amino acids. Germline CDR1 is SQVTM and CDR2 is ANQGSEA. V lost 5 bases to trimming and J lost 6 bases; unmatched junction nucleotides: 9. The DNA for the CDR3 is TGCAGCGTTCGAAGGGATACTAGCGGGAGCGAGCAGTACTTC. Its translation: CSVRRDTSGSEQYF.

V usage is TRBV9 and J usage is TRBJ1-3; D is unresolved. The length of the CDR3 is 16 residues. With 0 bases removed from V and 4 bases from J, the gap between germline ends came to 14 bases. CDR1 is SGDLS, CDR2 YYNGEE, per germline. DNA of the CDR3: TGTGCCAGCAGCGTAGCTGGCGTTTTGGCCGGAAACACCATATATTTT. Translation gives CASSVAGVLAGNTIYF.

This sequence joins TRBV6-2 or TRBV6-3 and TRBJ2-3; D gene uncertain. The germline V gene encodes CDR1 MNHEY and CDR2 SVGEGT. V was pared by 2 bases and J by 0 bases, with 9 bases between. The CDR3 is made up of 15 amino acids. The CDR3 here is CASSYALTSTDTQYF. CDR3 DNA: TGTGCCAGCAGTTACGCCCTAACTAGCACAGATACGCAGTATTTT.

This clonotype was counted between two and nine times. This chain joins TRBV29-1 and TRBJ2-1; D is unclear. The ends were cut back, 0 bases at V and 0 bases at J, with 9 bases in the middle. In germline, CDR1 is SQVTM, CDR2 ANQGSEA. The CDR3 is 15 amino acids. The CDR3 loop is CSVEDTGNSYNEQFF. The CDR3 DNA reads as TGCAGCGTTGAAGATACTGGAAACTCCTACAATGAGCAGTTCTTC.

This clonotype has just a few counts. The chain uses TRBV5-1 and TRBJ2-7; D is undetermined. V lost 2 bases to trimming and J lost 2 bases, with 11 bases between them. Germline assignment: CDR1 SGHRS and CDR2 YFSETQ. There are 14 residues in the CDR3. In DNA form, the CDR3 reads TGCGCCAGCAGCTTTACACAAGGAGCCTACGAGCAGTACTTC. Amino acids: CASSFTQGAYEQYF. The whole variable domain, filled in from reference TRBV5-1 and TRBJ2-7, reads KAGVTQTPRYLIKTRGQQVTLSCSPISGHRSVSWYQQTPGQGLQFLFEYFSETQRNKGNFPGRFSGRQFSNSRSEMNVSTLELGDSALYLCASSFTQGAYEQYFGPGTRLTVT.

This clonotype was observed a handful of times. The CDR3 spells CSVVGRVNTEAFF. The CDR3 bases are TGCAGCGTTGTTGGCAGGGTGAACACTGAAGCTTTCTTT. The chain combines TRBV29-1 with TRBJ1-1, with D possibly being TRBD1 (5 bases). The CDR3 has 13 residues. Germline CDR1 SQVTM, CDR2 ANQGSEA. V lost 4 bases, J lost 0 bases, and 9 bases lay in between.

Ten or more counts support this clonotype. V gene TRBV2 combines with J gene TRBJ2-7; TRBD2 matches at 7 bases. With V trimmed by 3 bases and J by 1 base, 6 bases remained unmatched. Germline V lookup: CDR1 SNHLY, CDR2 FYNNEI. The CDR3 is made up of 15 amino acids. CDR3 region: CASSDGGRTSYEQYF. CDR3 sequence (DNA): TGTGCCAGCAGTGACGGCGGGAGAACATCCTACGAGCAGTACTTC.

This clonotype has ten or more counts. The V gene is TRBV29-1, the J gene TRBJ2-7; possible D gene TRBD1, 6 bases. Germline V gives CDR1 SQVTM, CDR2 ANQGSEA. V was shortened by 2 bases and J by 2 bases, with 10 bases between the two germline ends. The CDR3 has 13 amino acids. CDR3 nucleotide sequence: TGCAGCGTTGAATCCGGACAGCCCTACGAGCAGTACTTC. Its translation is CSVESGQPYEQYF.

This chain joins TRBV28 and TRBJ1-2; unclear D gene. The germline V and J ends were trimmed by 3 bases and 2 bases, with 13 bases remaining between them. Germline assignment: CDR1 MDHEN and CDR2 SYDVKM. The CDR3 has 15 amino acids. This chain's CDR3 is CASSFSPPGNYGYTF. The CDR3 DNA is TGTGCCAGCAGTTTCTCCCCACCGGGGAACTATGGCTACACCTTC.

CDR3 sequence (DNA): TGTGCCAGCTCATCTATTTTGGTTAACTATGGCTACACCTTC. It specifies CASSSILVNYGYTF. The chain uses TRBV18 and TRBJ1-2; no clear D gene. Trimming shortened V by 5 bases and J by 1 base, and 11 bases separated the two germline ends. CDR1 and CDR2 (germline): KGHSH, LQKENI. CDR3 size: 14 residues.

The table lists this clonotype with a few counts. J is TRBJ1-1 and V is TRBV14; D ambiguous. The length of the CDR3 is 13 residues. The germline V gene has CDR1 SGHDN and CDR2 FVKESK. The germline V and J ends were trimmed by 0 bases and 11 bases, with 13 bases remaining between them. The CDR3 DNA follows: TGTGCCAGCAGCCAAGAACGGGCACACGGGGCTTTCTTT. It codes for CASSQERAHGAFF.

The chain uses TRBV7-9 and TRBJ2-7; TRBD1 aligns across 9 bases. With 2 bases clipped from V and 5 bases from J, the junction kept 7 bases outside the gene matches. Germline-derived CDR1 and CDR2 are SEHNR and FQNEAQ (reference sequence). The CDR3 contains 15 residues. The CDR3 spells CASSLTDRGSDEQYF. The CDR3 bases are TGTGCCAGCAGCTTAACCGACAGGGGGAGCGACGAGCAGTACTTC.

In its sample, this clonotype was seen many times. V gene TRBV5-1 combines with J gene TRBJ1-4, with a weak D call TRBD1 (5 bases). Trimming took 4 bases from V and 5 from J, leaving 12 bases between them. Germline V gene data show CDR1 as SGHRS and CDR2 as YFSETQ. The CDR3 covers 14 residues. The CDR3 region is CASSRGPGNEKLFF. For the CDR3, the DNA is TGCGCCAGCAGCCGGGGACCTGGGAATGAAAAACTGTTTTTT.